Sequencing of this T cell receptor beta chain was carried out in a study of blood T cell repertoires in COVID-19. CDR3 length: 17 amino acids. From germline, CDR1 is SEHNR and CDR2 FQNEAQ (reference sequence). V was cut by 1 base and J by 3 bases, with 18 bases left in between. The method was immunoSEQ multiplex PCR; TCRdb's version includes in-frame clones alone and lacks a portion of them. The profile covers 470,000 or so clones, with about 89% appearing a single time and approximately 4.3% taken by the ten largest. This TCR came from a woman aged 25 to 39 with acute or convalescent COVID-19. This sequence joins TRBV7-9 and TRBJ1-1, with D tentatively TRBD1 (5 bases). The sequenced sample consisted of peripheral blood. CDR3 DNA: TGTGCCAGCAGCTTAGGCGGTGGGGGGATCGAATACACTGAAGCTTTCTTT. Its protein is CASSLGGGGIEYTEAFF.